This entry features one T cell receptor beta chain sequence. This clonotype was counted a few times. Its antigen remains undetermined. Per-base qualities were not stored, and no clone one base away is much larger. These data belong to a study of response to subunit inactivated influenza vaccine (dated by TCRdb to 2016 to 2018). About the investigation overall: Deep quantitative T cell receptor repertoire profiling was used in the study to track responses to a trivalent subunit inactivated influenza vaccine.

This specimen's time point label, per the study, means: 45 days after influenza vaccine administration. The paper as a whole reports these results and caveats: The authors suggested that each seasonal influenza vaccination may recruit only a limited number of new T cells.

Library preparation was by RT-PCR. Sequencing was performed on an Illumina HiSeq 2500. The raw public reads went through TCRdb reprocessing: fastp at Q25, MiXCR clone calling, in-frame beta chains kept. Each entry merges the rows of one CDR3 protein and shows their most common DNA and genes. For this sample the table gives a few hundred thousand distinct CDR3 sequences, of which approximately 11% were detected only once. The ten most abundant clones make up over 9.5% of the sample. The trim is 0 bases for V and 2 bases for J, with a gap of 14 bases between the germline ends. Measured from the cysteine to the phenylalanine, the CDR3 is 15 residues long. The entry retains the CDR3 DNA only, 45 bases that are in frame from base 1. The germline V gene (reference sequence) specifies DFQATT as CDR1 and SNEGSKA as CDR2.

The sample here was PBMCs from blood, taken roughly 6 weeks after vaccination. The rearrangement joined TRBV20-1 to TRBJ2-7; no confident D gene assignment can be made. The sequence was collected from a man in his fifties who received an inactivated influenza vaccine. Donor details come from another sample of the same person, matched by shared clones. CDR3 region: CSARDPAASTYEQYF. The DNA sequence is TGCAGTGCTAGAGATCCCGCCGCATCTACCTACGAGCAGTACTTC.